These 4 T cell receptor beta chains came from one sample sequenced in a study of monozygotic twins with inflammatory bowel disease. TCRdb reprocessed the 5' RACE reads and stores each CDR3 protein as one record, lacking DNA. In all, the sample yields 140,000 to 150,000 distinct CDR3 sequences. Sequencing was performed on blood. These receptors were obtained from a human donor with ulcerative colitis or Crohn's disease, or a healthy co-twin of an affected twin (not recorded which).

The V and J genes are TRBV12-3 or TRBV12-4 and TRBJ2-3; TCRdb outputs TRBD2, but without DNA this stays unchecked. The CDR3 loop spans 18 amino acids. This chain's CDR3 is CASSRRLAGLGGADTQYF.

This chain uses TRBV6-5 with TRBJ2-5; TCRdb lists TRBD1, though no DNA is available to test this call. The CDR3 loop spans 14 amino acids. Germline V gives CDR1 MNHEY, CDR2 SVGAGI. Here the CDR3 reads CASSYDGARETQYF.

This chain joins TRBV20-1 and TRBJ1-3. This CDR3 has 12 amino acids. Looked up from germline, CDR1 is DFQATT and CDR2 is SNEGSKA (reference sequence). Here the CDR3 reads CSARSSGNTIYF.

The chain joins TRBV20-1 to TRBJ2-1; TCRdb proposes TRBD2, but this gene call is untestable without DNA. Per germline, CDR1 DFQATT and CDR2 SNEGSKA (reference sequence). This CDR3 contains 13 residues. CDR3 residues: CSPKRDGYNEQFF.